The 21 T cell receptor beta chains reported below all come from one sample, sequenced in a study of glioma-infiltrating T cells. Using RNA template, CDR3s of TCR alpha and beta were amplified with iRepertoire arm-PCR. TCRdb ran MiXCR on the multiplex PCR reads and lists one entry per CDR3 protein. The sample records approximately 140,000 distinct CDR3 sequences, approximately 26% being singletons. Source material: glioma tissue, nonneoplastic brain tissue, or PBMCs (not recorded which). Receptors were obtained from a human donor with low-grade glioma or glioblastoma, undergoing nonglioma brain surgery, or in good health (not recorded which).

The rearrangement links TRBV24-1 to TRBJ2-3; the D gene is possibly TRBD2 (6 bases). Germline CDR1 and CDR2: KGHDR and SFDVKD. The CDR3 length is 17 residues. The ends were cut back, 0 bases at V and 3 bases at J, with 15 bases in the middle. The CDR3 DNA reads as TGTGCCACCAGTGATTTGATTGGCGTCGGAGGGACAGATACGCAGTATTTT. Translation gives CATSDLIGVGGTDTQYF.

V usage is TRBV19 and J usage is TRBJ1-3, with D perhaps matching TRBD1 (5 bases). This CDR3 region has 15 residues. Germline assignment: CDR1 LNHDA and CDR2 SQIVND (reference sequence). The ends were cut back, 6 bases at V and 3 bases at J, with 15 bases in the middle. Here the CDR3 DNA reads TGTGCCAGTAGGGACGGGACTGAAAATGGAAACACCATATATTTT. As protein: CASRDGTENGNTIYF.

In its sample, this clonotype was seen a few times. This chain joins TRBV28 and TRBJ1-5; 10 positions agree with TRBD1. With V trimmed by 7 bases and J by 1 base, 19 bases remained unmatched. CDR3 length: 20 amino acids. CDR1 is MDHEN, CDR2 SYDVKM, per germline. The CDR3 sequence is CASTLTPGDRGPGSNQPQHF. CDR3 coding DNA: TGTGCCAGCACCCTAACGCCCGGGGACAGGGGCCCCGGCAGCAATCAGCCCCAGCATTTT.

The chain links TRBV6-2 or TRBV6-3 to TRBJ2-5, with 8 bases aligning to TRBD1. The CDR3 spans 17 residues. CDR1 and CDR2 from the germline V gene are MNHEY and SVGEGT. The V segment lost 6 bases and the J segment 11 bases; nucleotides outside the gene matches: 23. CDR3 in amino acids: CASRPPSYWTGKGEQYF. Written as DNA, the CDR3 is TGTGCCAGCAGACCGCCCTCTTATTGGACAGGGAAGGGGGAGCAGTACTTC.

The genes are TRBV20-1 and TRBJ2-7; 10 bases fit TRBD2. The CDR3 is 16 amino acids. Germline trimming cut 0 bases from V and 0 bases from J; bases unmatched to any gene: 5. Germline V gene lookup returns CDR1 DFQATT and CDR2 SNEGSKA (reference sequence). CDR3 amino acids: CSARESGGAHSYEQYV. The CDR3 DNA follows: TGCAGTGCTAGAGAGAGCGGGGGGGCCCACTCCTACGAGCAGTACGTC.

The table lists this clonotype with many counts. This sequence joins TRBV5-1 and TRBJ1-1; tentative D call: TRBD1 (5 bases). Trimming took off 4 bases at V and 3 bases at J, with 7 bases between the two ends. The CDR3 has 12 residues. Germline V gene lookup returns CDR1 SGHRS and CDR2 YFSETQ. The CDR3 loop is CASSTGDTEAFF. The DNA of the CDR3 is TGCGCCAGCAGCACAGGAGACACTGAAGCTTTCTTT.

This clonotype was picked up many times. The chain is built from TRBV20-1 and TRBJ1-5; possible D gene TRBD1, 5 bases. This CDR3 has 13 amino acids. The germline V and J ends were trimmed by 7 bases and 3 bases, with 13 bases remaining between them. Germline loops: CDR1 DFQATT, CDR2 SNEGSKA (reference sequence). CDR3 bases: TGCAGTGGAACAGGCGCGTACAATCAGCCCCAGCATTTT. Translated, it gives CSGTGAYNQPQHF.

This clonotype was detected only once. V and J are TRBV29-1 and TRBJ1-6; D not resolved. The CDR3 loop spans 15 amino acids. CDR1 is SQVTM, CDR2 ANQGSEA, per germline. The CDR3 sequence is CRTARWSSYNSPLHF. CDR3 DNA: TGCAGGACCGCTCGATGGAGCTCCTATAATTCACCCCTCCACTTT.

The chain links TRBV7-2 to TRBJ2-3; perhaps D is TRBD1 or TRBD2 (5 bases each). CDR3 length: 16 amino acids. Per germline, CDR1 SGHTA and CDR2 FQGNSA. V was cut by 7 bases and J by 0 bases, with 17 bases left in between. The CDR3: CASNPLGAVSTDTQYF. CDR3 DNA sequence: TGTGCCAGCAACCCCCTCGGGGCGGTTAGCACAGATACGCAGTATTTT.

This clonotype was observed once. The rearrangement joins TRBV11-1 to TRBJ2-7; weak D call: TRBD1 (6 bases). Germline values: CDR1 SGHAT, CDR2 FQDESV (reference sequence). V was shortened by 3 bases and J by 0 bases, with 12 bases between the two germline ends. The CDR3 runs to 15 residues. CDR3 sequence: CASSLGTWISYEQYV. The CDR3, as DNA: TGTGCCAGCAGCTTGGGGACATGGATCTCCTACGAGCAGTACGTC.

This clonotype was recorded many times. J is TRBJ2-3 and V is TRBV6-1; TRBD2 matches at 10 bases. The CDR3 extends over 14 amino acids. With 8 bases clipped from V and 3 bases from J, the junction kept 5 bases outside the gene matches. Germline loops: CDR1 MNHNS, CDR2 SASEGT. CDR3 residues: CASGASGGTDTQYF. In DNA form, the CDR3 reads TGTGCCAGCGGGGCTAGCGGGGGAACAGATACGCAGTATTTT.

The chain is built from TRBV10-3 and TRBJ2-5, with TRBD1 matching 7 bases. V lost 5 bases to trimming and J lost 3 bases; unmatched junction nucleotides: 6. The CDR3 covers 14 residues. Germline V gene sequence: CDR1 ENHRY, CDR2 SYGVKD. CDR3 coding DNA: TGTGCCATCAGTTGGGGACAGACAAAAGAGACCCAGTACTTC. Its protein is CAISWGQTKETQYF.

This clonotype has ten or more counts. The CDR3 bases are TGTGCCAGCAGCCTCGGGGGGCATGGCACTGAAGCTTTCTTT. Its protein is CASSLGGHGTEAFF. The rearrangement links TRBV7-9 to TRBJ1-1; D is perhaps TRBD1 (6 bases). V was shortened by 5 bases and J by 4 bases, with 14 bases between the two germline ends. The CDR3 has 14 amino acids. The germline V gene encodes CDR1 SEHNR and CDR2 FQNEAQ (reference sequence).

The chain combines TRBV7-6 with TRBJ2-3, with TRBD2 identical over 11 bases. The ends lost 3 bases at V and 3 bases at J; junction bases unmatched: 5. The CDR3 is 16 amino acids. Germline V gene data show CDR1 as SGHVS and CDR2 as FNYEAQ. The CDR3 reads CASSFSGGAATDTQYF. The CDR3 DNA reads as TGTGCCAGCAGCTTTAGCGGGGGGGCCGCAACAGATACGCAGTATTTT.

The CDR3 nucleotides are TGTGCCAGCAGTATCGGGACAGGGAGCTCCTACGAGCAGTACGTC. It yields the protein CASSIGTGSSYEQYV. The gene calls are TRBV6-1 and TRBJ2-7; the match to TRBD1 covers 9 bases. The junction had 5 bases not matched to a gene; V was cut back by 5 bases and J by 0 bases. The germline gives CDR1 MNHNS, CDR2 SASEGT. CDR3 length: 15 residues.

This clonotype was seen once. The rearrangement links TRBV12-3 or TRBV12-4 to TRBJ2-3; D unclear. This CDR3 has 15 amino acids. The germline V and J ends were trimmed by 7 bases and 2 bases, with 16 bases remaining between them. This CDR3 is CASISWERATDTQYF. The DNA of the CDR3 is TGTGCCAGCATTTCCTGGGAAAGGGCCACAGATACGCAGTATTTT.

V gene TRBV20-1 combines with J gene TRBJ2-6, with D perhaps matching TRBD1 or TRBD2 (5 bases each). CDR1 and CDR2 from the germline V gene are DFQATT and SNEGSKA (reference sequence). The CDR3 is 16 amino acids. V lost 6 bases and J lost 2, with 17 bases in between. CDR3 nucleotide sequence: TGCAGTGCCCACTCGGCCCAGGGACCTGGGGCCAACGTCCTGACTTTC. It codes for CSAHSAQGPGANVLTF.

This clonotype occurred a few times. A much larger clonotype is one base distant, so this may be a read error. The J gene is TRBJ1-1, the V gene TRBV6-1; 7 nucleotides match TRBD1. CDR3 length: 11 residues. The germline CDR1 and CDR2 sequences are MNHNS and SASEGT. The DNA of the CDR3 is TGTGCCAGCAGCAGGGGGACTGAAGCTCTCTTT. Translated: CASSRGTEALF.

The table lists this clonotype with a few counts. The chain uses TRBV12-5 and TRBJ1-6; D call uncertain. CDR1 is LGHNT, CDR2 FRNRAP, per germline. The V end was cut by 5 bases, the J end by 7 bases, with 6 bases between. The CDR3 is 12 amino acids. CDR3 bases: TGTGCTAGTGGTAACGGGAATTCACCCCTCCACTTT. Its protein product is CASGNGNSPLHF.

The chain joins TRBV12-3 or TRBV12-4 to TRBJ2-1; 7 bases are a match to TRBD1. This CDR3 is built from 15 residues. The junction had 2 bases not matched to a gene; V was cut back by 3 bases and J by 0 bases. CDR3 loop: CASSFRDSSYNEQFF. In DNA form, the CDR3 reads TGTGCCAGCAGTTTTAGGGACAGCTCCTACAATGAGCAGTTCTTC.

Worth noting for this clonotype: One end of the junction varies from germline; a read error may be responsible. V is TRBV6-2 or TRBV6-3 and J is TRBJ2-2, with 13 positions matching TRBD2. CDR1 is MNHEY, CDR2 SVGEGT, per germline. There are 18 residues in the CDR3. This chain's CDR3 is CAIAPTSGGQANTGELFF. In nucleotides, the CDR3 is TGCGCCATCGCCCCGACTAGCGGGGGGCAGGCGAACACCGGGGAGCTGTTTTTT.